Following are 8 T cell receptor beta chains from one sample sequenced in a study of blood T cell repertoires in COVID-19. Generated by immunoSEQ multiplex PCR, the TCRdb table keeps only in-frame clones and is missing some. The sample has 390,000 or so clones, over 80% seen once. The sample was PBMCs or T cells enriched from blood (not recorded which). The receptors come from a woman between 45 and 60 years old who had recovered from COVID-19.

This rearrangement joins TRBV6-5 to TRBJ1-2; perhaps TRBD1 as D (6 bases). CDR1 is MNHEY and CDR2 is SVGAGI in the germline V gene. The CDR3 is 14 amino acids. Trimming shortened V by 6 bases and J by 4 bases, and 15 bases separated the two germline ends. As DNA, the CDR3 is TGTGCCAGCAGCTCCGAGGACAGCCTCTATGGCTACACCTTC. Residues: CASSSEDSLYGYTF.

This chain uses TRBV7-6 with TRBJ1-1, with a weak D call TRBD1 (6 bases). Trimming left V 5 bases short and J 0 bases short, with 19 bases between. The CDR3 consists of 17 residues. Germline assignment: CDR1 SGHVS and CDR2 FNYEAQ. CDR3 nucleotide sequence: TGTGCCAGCAGCCCGGAACAGGGACCATTCATGAACACTGAAGCTTTCTTT. Protein sequence: CASSPEQGPFMNTEAFF. The full variable domain, with the rest looked up from reference TRBV7-6 and TRBJ1-1, is GAGVSQSPRYKVTKRGQDVALRCDPISGHVSLYWYRQALGQGPEFLTYFNYEAQQDKSGLPNDRFSAERPEGSISTLTIQRTEQRDSAMYRCASSPEQGPFMNTEAFFGQGTRLTVV.

The J gene is TRBJ1-1, the V gene TRBV7-3; D uncertain. V gave up 2 bases and J gave up 10 bases, with 14 bases separating them. CDR3 size: 13 residues. CDR1 SGHTA and CDR2 FQGTGA come from the germline V gene. CDR3 region: CASSLGLNSRAFF. The DNA for the CDR3 is TGTGCCAGCAGCTTAGGGCTTAATTCTCGAGCTTTCTTT.

The V gene is TRBV14, the J gene TRBJ2-1; 8 bases align to TRBD1. The germline CDR1 and CDR2 sequences are SGHDN and FVKESK. The V and J ends lost 3 bases and 0 bases, in that order; junction bases with no gene match: 1. The CDR3 length is 15 residues. The CDR3 nucleotides read TGTGCCAGCAGCCACAGGGGGCCCTCCTACAATGAGCAGTTCTTC. Its protein product is CASSHRGPSYNEQFF.

The chain joins TRBV7-2 to TRBJ1-2; 7 bases agree with TRBD1. V shed 7 bases, J shed 0 bases, and the junction held 2 bases outside the gene matches. CDR1 and CDR2 (germline): SGHTA, FQGNSA. The CDR3 totals 13 residues. CDR3 protein: CASTTGTNYGYTF. In DNA, the CDR3 is TGTGCCAGCACGACAGGGACTAACTATGGCTACACCTTC.

The chain is built from TRBV19 and TRBJ2-1; 8 nucleotides line up with TRBD1. The CDR3 extends over 15 amino acids. V dropped 5 bases and J dropped 12; count of bases not matched to a gene: 15. Germline V gene lookup returns CDR1 LNHDA and CDR2 SQIVND (reference sequence). The CDR3 sequence: CASSPSAGTGSVQFF. As DNA, the CDR3 is TGTGCCAGTAGTCCTTCTGCCGGGACAGGATCCGTGCAGTTCTTC.

V gene TRBV29-1 combines with J gene TRBJ1-2, with a tentative D call TRBD1 (6 bases). V lost 0 bases and J lost 8, with 31 bases in between. Looked up from germline, CDR1 is SQVTM and CDR2 is ANQGSEA. The CDR3 is made up of 19 amino acids. The CDR3 sequence is CSVEDLRTALAGDLGGYTF. The CDR3 DNA follows: TGCAGCGTTGAAGATCTTAGGACAGCCCTAGCGGGAGATTTGGGGGGCTACACCTTC.

The rearrangement uses TRBV28 and TRBJ1-2; D not resolved. V lost 5 bases, J lost 8 bases, and 15 bases lay in between. This CDR3 contains 13 residues. Germline loops: CDR1 MDHEN, CDR2 SYDVKM. Here the CDR3 reads CASSIYDPKGYTF. CDR3 DNA sequence: TGTGCCAGCAGTATCTACGATCCGAAAGGCTACACCTTC.